The 9 T cell receptor beta chains presented below share a single source sample, sequenced in a study of T cell responses to AZD1222 COVID-19 vaccine. Repertoires were generated with immunoSEQ multiplex PCR, while TCRdb's copy carries only in-frame clones and drops some. The table has about 140,000 clones, over 80% seen once. The sample in question was peripheral blood, obtained 28 days after the second AZD1222 dose. These receptors were collected from an adult who received the AZD1222 COVID-19 vaccine.

The chain links TRBV24-1 to TRBJ2-3; weak D call: TRBD2 (5 bases). Per germline, CDR1 KGHDR and CDR2 SFDVKD. This CDR3 contains 13 residues. The V and J ends lost 5 bases and 5 bases respectively, with 10 bases between them. CDR3 sequence (DNA): TGTGCCACCAGTGGATCCGGGGAAGATACGCAGTATTTT. Encoded protein: CATSGSGEDTQYF.

This chain joins TRBV6-1 and TRBJ1-5; no firm D call. From germline, CDR1 is MNHNS and CDR2 SASEGT. The CDR3 sequence is 10 residues long. V shed 5 bases and J shed 11 bases, with 7 bases lying between them. The CDR3 DNA follows: TGTGCCAGCAGTTCCGGGACCCAGCATTTT. Its protein product is CASSSGTQHF.

V gene TRBV5-5 combines with J gene TRBJ1-5, with no clear D. Germline V gene lookup returns CDR1 SGHKS and CDR2 YYEKEE (reference sequence). V was trimmed by 9 bases and J by 0 bases, leaving 16 bases between them. This CDR3 spans 15 amino acids. For the CDR3, the DNA is TGTGCCACTCTTCCCGATCCTTATAGCAATCAGCCCCAGCATTTT. Protein: CATLPDPYSNQPQHF.

The chain has TRBV28 and TRBJ1-6; 8 positions agree with TRBD1. Trimming took 4 bases from V and 9 from J; bases not matched to a gene: 11. There are 16 residues in the CDR3. Germline values: CDR1 MDHEN, CDR2 SYDVKM. CDR3 sequence: CASSSLGQAVISPLHF. The CDR3 coding sequence is TGTGCCAGCAGTTCTTTGGGACAGGCCGTTATTTCACCCCTCCACTTT.

This rearrangement joins TRBV29-1 to TRBJ1-5, with 9 bases fitting TRBD1. CDR3 length equals 15 residues. Germline V CDR1 and CDR2: SQVTM, ANQGSEA. With 5 bases clipped from V and 1 base from J, the junction kept 6 bases outside the gene matches. CDR3 DNA sequence: TGCAGCGTTACCCTGACAGGGGGGAGCAATCAGCCCCAGCATTTT. Its translation: CSVTLTGGSNQPQHF.

The gene calls are TRBV6-5 and TRBJ1-1; a possible D gene is TRBD1 (6 bases). Trimming pared 7 bases from V and 5 bases from J, leaving 17 bases between. The germline CDR1 and CDR2 sequences are MNHEY and SVGAGI. The CDR3 extends over 14 amino acids. In DNA, the CDR3 is TGTGCCAGCACCTTCACACGCAGGGGAACTGAAGCTTTCTTT. Its translation is CASTFTRRGTEAFF.

This clone was seen once. The chain has TRBV27 and TRBJ2-1, with D perhaps assigned TRBD1 or TRBD2 (5 bases each). V dropped 2 bases and J dropped 6 bases, with 11 bases sitting between them. CDR1 is MNHEY, CDR2 SMNVEV, per germline (reference sequence). The CDR3 spans 14 residues. As DNA, the CDR3 is TGTGCCAGCAGTTTAGTAGGTGGGGGCAATGAGCAGTTCTTC. This sequence encodes CASSLVGGGNEQFF.

V is TRBV27 and J is TRBJ1-1, with 9 bases aligning to TRBD1. Germline lookup yields CDR1 MNHEY and CDR2 SMNVEV (reference sequence). After removal of 0 bases from V and 5 bases from J, the junction contained 4 bases not matched to a gene. The CDR3 sequence is 15 residues long. The DNA of the CDR3 is TGTGCCAGCAGTTTATCTGGGACAGGGAGGACTGAAGCTTTCTTT. Protein sequence: CASSLSGTGRTEAFF.

This clone showed up just once. The chain has TRBV24-1 and TRBJ2-4; 8 positions agree with TRBD1. Trimming took 2 bases from V and 11 from J; bases not matched to a gene: 7. The CDR3 totals 14 residues. Germline CDR1 KGHDR, CDR2 SFDVKD. The CDR3 is CATSDSRTGFFQYF. The DNA of the CDR3 is TGTGCCACCAGTGATTCGCGGACAGGGTTTTTTCAGTACTTC.